A selection of T cell receptor beta chains follows, all from one sample in a study of cytomegalovirus exposure and HLA in healthy donors. Assay: immunoSEQ multiplex PCR; the TCRdb copy retains only in-frame clones and omits some. The sample has approximately 170,000 clones, approximately 81% seen once. Sample: PBMCs. The origin of the receptors is a boy aged 2-15 years in good health and CMV-seronegative. CDR3s include the opening cysteine and the closing phenylalanine or tryptophan. The D gene is left open where the match is weak. Clone size appears in some rows only: once, few, many, or a class for an expanded clone.

cdr3_aa,cdr3_nt,clone_size,v_call,j_call,d_call,cdr3_length
CASSALGPSSYNEQFF,TGTGCCAGCAGTGCCTTGGGGCCGAGCTCCTACAATGAGCAGTTCTTC,-,TRBV5-6,TRBJ2-1,-,16
CASSGPTGLGELFF,TGTGCCAGCAGTGGCCCGACAGGGCTCGGGGAGCTGTTTTTT,-,TRBV25-1,TRBJ2-2,TRBD1,14
CASSYSGAGGANVLTF,TGTGCCAGCAGTTACTCGGGGGCAGGTGGGGCCAACGTCCTGACTTTC,-,TRBV6-6,TRBJ2-6,-,16
CASSQQGAYEQYF,TGTGCCAGCAGCCAACAGGGCGCCTACGAGCAGTACTTC,-,TRBV14,TRBJ2-7,-,13
CASSSRTGGASGANVLTF,TGTGCCAGCAGCTCACGGACAGGGGGCGCGTCTGGGGCCAACGTCCTGACTTTC,once,TRBV7-8,TRBJ2-6,TRBD1,18
CASSLVLAGGAYEQYF,TGTGCCAGCAGCTTGGTACTAGCGGGAGGCGCCTACGAGCAGTACTTC,-,TRBV5-4,TRBJ2-7,TRBD2,16
CSVEGTGNNEQFF,TGCAGCGTTGAGGGGACAGGGAACAATGAGCAGTTCTTC,-,TRBV29-1,TRBJ2-1,TRBD1,13
CAISDSLAGGTDTQYF,TGTGCCATCAGTGATTCGCTAGCGGGGGGCACAGATACGCAGTATTTT,-,TRBV10-3,TRBJ2-3,TRBD2,16
CASSPTSAAGASGANVLTF,TGCGCCAGCAGCCCCACTTCGGCGGCGGGGGCCTCTGGGGCCAACGTCCTGACTTTC,-,TRBV4-1,TRBJ2-6,-,19
CASSSTPGVQETQYF,TGCGCCAGCAGCTCAACCCCAGGGGTTCAAGAGACCCAGTACTTC,-,TRBV5-1,TRBJ2-5,-,15
CASSNGLAANTGELFF,TGTGCCAGCAGTAACGGACTAGCGGCGAACACCGGGGAGCTGTTTTTT,-,TRBV5-5,TRBJ2-2,TRBD2,16